This entry is about one T cell receptor beta chain. Antigen: not known. The germline gives CDR1 SGHDT, CDR2 YYEEEE. V was pared by 3 bases and J by 5 bases, with 9 bases of the junction left unmatched. The CDR3 runs to 15 residues. This sample was taken from a study of Ad26.COV2.S vaccination and SARS-CoV-2 variants. Whole-study context: Vaccine-arm donor from the placebo-controlled COV1001 Ad26.COV2.S trial. General study points: An underestimation of total T cell responses may have resulted from the TCR breadth and depth analyses.

Some clones are missing from TCRdb's copy, which holds only in-frame ones; the method was immunoSEQ multiplex PCR. The top ten clones hold roughly 7.4% of a sample with 350,000 to 450,000 clones, 80% to 90% of them seen once. The treatment here: about 20 received Ad26.COV2.S at low or high dose, single or two shots; several received placebo; per-sample allocation not given. Sampling was done on day 63 after the first vaccine or placebo injection. Boston provided a donor who was an adult aged 18-55 years. As its vector, the vaccine had Ad26, which expressed Wuhan-strain SARS-CoV-2 spike. The sample consisted of peripheral blood, taken in a trial of Ad26.COV2.S vaccine versus placebo. This chain joins TRBV5-6 and TRBJ1-1, with 8 bases aligning to TRBD1. This receptor was identified in a person aged 18 to 65 who received the Ad26.COV2.S COVID-19 vaccine or a placebo. The CDR3 spells CASSWTGYMGTEAFF. In nucleotides, the CDR3 is TGTGCCAGCAGCTGGACAGGGTACATGGGTACTGAAGCTTTCTTT.